One sample yielded the 4 T cell receptor beta chains listed below, sequenced in a study of T cell changes during pregnancy in multiple sclerosis. Assay: immunoSEQ multiplex PCR; the TCRdb copy retains only in-frame clones and omits some. The sample contains roughly 110,000 clones, around 93% of which appear only once. The sequencing used peripheral blood, collected after pregnancy. The receptors were gathered from a female donor with multiple sclerosis, enrolled in a pregnancy study.

Concerning this clone: The same CDR3 arises from other DNA sequences in this sample as well. V is TRBV20-1 and J is TRBJ2-3; D not resolved. Per germline, CDR1 DFQATT and CDR2 SNEGSKA (reference sequence). CDR3 size: 11 residues. V dropped 3 bases and J dropped 2 bases, with 3 bases sitting between them. The CDR3 loop is CSASLTDTQYF. In DNA, the CDR3 is TGCAGTGCTAGTCTCACAGATACGCAGTATTTT.

This clone has just one count. This rearrangement joins TRBV6-5 to TRBJ2-7; a possible D gene is TRBD2 (6 bases). Deletions cut 6 bases from V and 0 bases from J, with 12 bases between. CDR1 and CDR2 (germline): MNHEY, SVGAGI. The CDR3 extends over 14 amino acids. CDR3: CASRPGTASYEQYF. DNA of the CDR3: TGTGCCAGCAGGCCCGGGACTGCCTCCTACGAGCAGTACTTC.

The chain combines TRBV9 with TRBJ1-2; 7 positions agree with TRBD1. Germline trimming cut 3 bases from V and 7 bases from J; bases unmatched to any gene: 12. Germline V lookup: CDR1 SGDLS, CDR2 YYNGEE. This CDR3 is built from 15 residues. The CDR3 is CASSATGDWGSGYTF. The CDR3 DNA is TGTGCCAGCAGCGCAACAGGGGATTGGGGTAGTGGCTACACCTTC.

The chain couples TRBV2 to TRBJ1-4; a weak D match, TRBD1 (6 bases). V lost 6 bases and J lost 7, with 15 bases in between. CDR1 and CDR2 from the germline V gene are SNHLY and FYNNEI. This CDR3 has 14 residues. CDR3: CASRQDRRGEKLFF. The DNA of the CDR3 is TGTGCCAGCAGGCAAGACAGGAGAGGTGAAAAACTGTTTTTT.